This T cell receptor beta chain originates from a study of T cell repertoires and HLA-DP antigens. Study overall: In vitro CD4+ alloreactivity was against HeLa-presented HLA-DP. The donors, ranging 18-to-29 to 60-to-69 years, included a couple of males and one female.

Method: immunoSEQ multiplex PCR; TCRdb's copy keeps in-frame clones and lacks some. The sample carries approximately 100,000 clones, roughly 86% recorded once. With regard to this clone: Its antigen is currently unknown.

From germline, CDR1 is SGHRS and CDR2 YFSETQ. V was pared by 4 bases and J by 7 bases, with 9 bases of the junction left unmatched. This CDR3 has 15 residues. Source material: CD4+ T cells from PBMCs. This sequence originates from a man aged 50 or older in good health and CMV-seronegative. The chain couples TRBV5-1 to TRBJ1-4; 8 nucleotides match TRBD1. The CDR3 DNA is TGCGCCAGCAGCGAGAATTCAGGGGGCGCTGAAAAACTGTTTTTT. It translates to CASSENSGGAEKLFF.